Below, 16 T cell receptor beta chains from the same sample are listed, as sequenced in a study of T and B cells in COVID-19 patients. TRB was amplified from around 250-460 ng of blood genomic DNA. Multiplex PCR with BIOMED2 TRB-A/B primer pools amplified TRB rearrangements. Each CDR3 protein is one row after TCRdb ran MiXCR on the multiplex PCR reads. This sample has roughly 25,000 distinct CDR3 sequences; around a third occur once, and the top ten carry about 1.5%. The material sequenced was blood. The receptors stem from a human donor who had recovered from COVID-19.

The chain combines TRBV5-1 with TRBJ2-2; possible D gene TRBD1, 6 bases. This CDR3 has 16 amino acids. The germline CDR1 and CDR2 sequences are SGHRS and YFSETQ. Trimming shortened V by 7 bases and J by 5 bases, and 21 bases separated the two germline ends. The CDR3 region has the DNA TGCGCCAGCCAGCTTGGGGGCCCGGGACGGACCGGGGAGCTGTTTTTT. Its protein is CASQLGGPGRTGELFF. Full variable domain (missing parts from reference TRBV5-1 and TRBJ2-2): KAGVTQTPRYLIKTRGQQVTLSCSPISGHRSVSWYQQTPGQGLQFLFEYFSETQRNKGNFPGRFSGRQFSNSRSEMNVSTLELGDSALYLCASQLGGPGRTGELFFGEGSRLTVL.

The V call is TRBV20-1, the J call TRBJ1-6; D possibly corresponds to TRBD1 (5 bases). Deletions cut 1 base from V and 7 bases from J, with 14 bases between. CDR1 DFQATT and CDR2 SNEGSKA come from the germline V gene (reference sequence). The CDR3 consists of 15 residues. In DNA, the CDR3 is TGCAGTGCTAGAGTAGATCCGGGGGGGAATTCACCCCTCCACTTT. Protein product: CSARVDPGGNSPLHF.

V usage is TRBV4-3 and J usage is TRBJ2-2; possible D gene TRBD1, 5 bases. The CDR3 is made up of 16 amino acids. Germline values: CDR1 LGHNA, CDR2 YSLEER. The ends were cut back, 4 bases at V and 3 bases at J, with 15 bases in the middle. CDR3 nucleotide sequence: TGCGCCAGCAGCCCCAGACAGCTCCCCTACACCGGGGAGCTGTTTTTT. Amino acid sequence: CASSPRQLPYTGELFF.

Notes on this clonotype: The CDR3 carries no conserved terminal phenylalanine or tryptophan, so it likely arises from a read error. No DNA is shown, since the ends of the CDR3 on it are uncertain; the CDR3 is the one TCRdb lists. The J gene is TRBJ2-7, the V gene TRBV19; the table's D call of TRBD2 was not tested on the DNA. Germline values: CDR1 LNHDA, CDR2 SQIVND (reference sequence). The CDR3 comprises 8 residues, both ends counted. CDR3 amino acids: CASSRTSG.

This sequence joins TRBV20-1 and TRBJ2-3, with D maybe TRBD1 (5 bases). This CDR3 spans 14 amino acids. From germline, CDR1 is DFQATT and CDR2 SNEGSKA (reference sequence). V was cut by 0 bases and J by 7 bases, with 14 bases left in between. The CDR3 DNA follows: TGCAGTGCTAGAGAGGGGCAAAGCATACATACGCAGTATTTT. This translates into CSAREGQSIHTQYF.

This clonotype has just a few counts. The chain has TRBV12-3 or TRBV12-4 and TRBJ1-2; the D gene is possibly TRBD1 (5 bases). Trimming pared 3 bases from V and 5 bases from J, leaving 16 bases between. There are 15 residues in the CDR3. CDR3 sequence: CASSFVHPGGYGYTF. The CDR3 DNA is TGTGCCAGCAGTTTCGTGCACCCGGGGGGGTATGGCTACACCTTC.

In its sample, this clonotype was seen many times. The genes are TRBV6-5 and TRBJ1-2; no clear D. Germline V gene sequence: CDR1 MNHEY, CDR2 SVGAGI. The V gene lost 2 bases and the J gene lost 6 bases, with 13 bases spanning the gap. CDR3 length equals 14 residues. The chain's CDR3 is CASSYAQRSNGYTF. The DNA of the CDR3 is TGTGCCAGCAGTTACGCTCAGAGGTCGAATGGCTACACCTTC.

This rearrangement joins TRBV20-1 to TRBJ1-1; D remains unclear. V gave up 6 bases and J gave up 1 base, with 12 bases separating them. The CDR3 has 13 amino acids. Germline V gene sequence: CDR1 DFQATT, CDR2 SNEGSKA (reference sequence). The CDR3 here is CSAVARANTEAFF. CDR3 coding DNA: TGCAGTGCCGTGGCGAGGGCGAACACTGAAGCTTTCTTT.

This clonotype was observed once. This rearrangement joins TRBV6-2 or TRBV6-3 to TRBJ2-2; 13 bases are shared with TRBD2. The CDR3 spans 19 residues. In germline, CDR1 is MNHEY, CDR2 SVGEGT. V lost 7 bases, J lost 4 bases, and 15 bases stayed unmatched. The DNA of the CDR3 is TGTGCCAGCACTCCTCCTTACGGACTAGCGGGGGTGCCCACCGGGGAGCTGTTTTTT. Encoded protein: CASTPPYGLAGVPTGELFF.

In this sample, this clonotype turned up a few times. The J gene is TRBJ2-3, the V gene TRBV6-1; D is unclear. CDR1 is MNHNS, CDR2 SASEGT, per germline. Trimming shortened V by 2 bases and J by 4 bases, and 10 bases separated the two germline ends. This CDR3 is built from 14 residues. The CDR3 region is CASSERYRADTQYF. CDR3 in DNA: TGTGCCAGCAGTGAAAGATACCGGGCAGATACGCAGTATTTT.

The V and J genes are TRBV4-3 and TRBJ2-1; possible D gene TRBD2, 6 bases. V shed 2 bases and J shed 5 bases, with 19 bases lying between them. This CDR3 contains 17 residues. Germline lookup yields CDR1 LGHNA and CDR2 YSLEER. The CDR3 loop is CASSQRNPGLGDNEQFF. The CDR3 bases are TGCGCCAGCAGCCAAAGGAATCCGGGACTGGGGGACAATGAGCAGTTCTTC.

This clonotype turned up a few times. CDR3 loop: CASSLTGRTGELFF. In nucleotides, the CDR3 is TGCGCCAGCAGCTTGACAGGGAGGACCGGGGAGCTGTTTTTT. V gene TRBV5-1 combines with J gene TRBJ2-2, with D perhaps matching TRBD1 or TRBD2 (6 bases each). The CDR3 covers 14 residues. The germline V and J ends were trimmed by 1 base and 5 bases, with 9 bases remaining between them. Per germline, CDR1 SGHRS and CDR2 YFSETQ.

This clonotype was observed a single time. A read error may account for a junction end that differs from germline. The chain couples TRBV27 to TRBJ1-6; D is unclear. Germline CDR1 and CDR2: MNHEY and SMNVEV (reference sequence). This CDR3 is 18 amino acids long. Here the CDR3 reads CASSFERRPSSYNSPHHF. CDR3 DNA sequence: TGTGCCAGCAGCTTCGAGCGCAGGCCGAGCTCCTATAATTCACCCCACCACTTT.

This chain uses TRBV12-3 or TRBV12-4 with TRBJ1-4, with 7 bases identical to TRBD1. Trimming at V came to 6 bases and at J to 3 bases, leaving 7 bases not matched to a gene. This CDR3 spans 15 amino acids. The CDR3 region is CASSYRDSSNEKLFF. The CDR3 nucleotides read TGTGCCAGCAGCTACCGGGACAGCTCTAATGAAAAACTGTTTTTT.

The chain employs TRBV7-9 and TRBJ2-2, with D uncertain. This CDR3 has 15 amino acids. Trimming took off 2 bases at V and 4 bases at J, with 11 bases between the two ends. Germline CDR1 reads SEHNR; CDR2 reads FQNEAQ (reference sequence). The DNA for the CDR3 is TGTGCCAGCAGCTTATCTGTCGAGAGCACCGGGGAGCTGTTTTTT. It yields the protein CASSLSVESTGELFF.

As to this clonotype: Since a much larger clone is just one base distant, this may be a read error. The rearrangement uses TRBV19 and TRBJ2-7, with 7 bases aligning to TRBD1. Germline CDR1 LNHDA, CDR2 SQIVND (reference sequence). The CDR3 contains 16 residues. V gave up 2 bases and J gave up 6 bases; unmatched junction bases: 13. The CDR3 nucleotides read TGTGCCAGTAGTATATCCCTAGGCGACAGGGATCCCGAGCAGTACTTC. Translated, it gives CASSISLGDRDPEQYF.